This T cell receptor (beta chain) was documented in a study of beta chain features in type 1 diabetes. This clone occurred a few times. Sequenced material consisted of expressed TCRB transcripts (all of the isolated RNA was reverse transcribed). Sequenced by immunoSEQ multiplex PCR; TCRdb stores in-frame clones only, minus some. In the table there are roughly 500,000 clones, 30% of which are singletons. The CDR3 contains 15 residues. CDR1 is PRHDT, CDR2 FYEKMQ, per germline (reference sequence). Trimming took 5 bases from V and 4 from J; bases not matched to a gene: 7. The chain is built from TRBV13 and TRBJ1-4; TRBD1 matches 7 bases. The origin of this receptor is a man aged 18 to 35 in good health. Sequenced sample: naive CD4+ T cells from blood. The DNA of the CDR3 is TGTGCCAGCAGCCGCCGGGACAGATATAATGAAAAACTGTTTTTT. Its translation: CASSRRDRYNEKLFF.